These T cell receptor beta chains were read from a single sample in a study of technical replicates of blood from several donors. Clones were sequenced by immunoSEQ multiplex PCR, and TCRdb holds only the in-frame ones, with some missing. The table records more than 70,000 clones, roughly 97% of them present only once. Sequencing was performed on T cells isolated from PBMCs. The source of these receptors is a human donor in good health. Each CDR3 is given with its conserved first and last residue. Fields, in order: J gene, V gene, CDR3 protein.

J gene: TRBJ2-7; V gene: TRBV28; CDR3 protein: CASSLGSYEQYF
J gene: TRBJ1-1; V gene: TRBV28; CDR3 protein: CASSLRQGAEAFF
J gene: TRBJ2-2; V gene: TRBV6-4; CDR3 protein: CASSDQWNTGELFF
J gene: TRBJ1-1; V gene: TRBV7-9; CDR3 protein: CASSWEGNTEAFF
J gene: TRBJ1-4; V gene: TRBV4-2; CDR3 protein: CASSLYESNEKLFF
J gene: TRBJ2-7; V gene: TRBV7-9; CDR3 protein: CASNRDHEQYF
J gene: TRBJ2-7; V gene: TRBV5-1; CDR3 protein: CASSPGRTGDLDEQYF
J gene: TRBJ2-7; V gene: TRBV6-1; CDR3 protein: CASSESEQYF
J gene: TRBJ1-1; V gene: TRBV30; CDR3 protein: CAYNRGPNTEAFF
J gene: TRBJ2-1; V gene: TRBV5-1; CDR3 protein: CASSLGRKIAGETLSYNEQFF
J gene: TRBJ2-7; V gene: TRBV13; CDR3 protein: CASRSNRGEQYF
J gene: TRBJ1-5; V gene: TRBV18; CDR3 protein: CASSPTGTNQPQHF
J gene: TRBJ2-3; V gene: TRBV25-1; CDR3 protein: CASSEWGQGHTQYF
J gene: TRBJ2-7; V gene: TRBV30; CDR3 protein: CAWAQGGSYEQYF
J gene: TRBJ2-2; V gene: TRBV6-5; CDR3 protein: CASSYPDTGELFF
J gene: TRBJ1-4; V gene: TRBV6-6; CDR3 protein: CASSRTGVATNEKLFF
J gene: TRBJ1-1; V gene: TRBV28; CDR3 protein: CASSLRQNTEAFF
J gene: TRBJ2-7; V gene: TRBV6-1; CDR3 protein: CASSEEWGFYEQYF
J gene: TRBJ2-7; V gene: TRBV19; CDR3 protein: CASSTMEQTEQYF
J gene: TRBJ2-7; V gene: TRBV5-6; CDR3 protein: CASSSPLGTAEFDEQYF
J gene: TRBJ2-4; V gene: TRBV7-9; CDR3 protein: CASRGALGIQYF
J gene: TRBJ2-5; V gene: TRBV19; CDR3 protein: CASSKTGNQETQYF
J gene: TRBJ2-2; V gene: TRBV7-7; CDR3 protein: CASSSGLAGGNTGELFF
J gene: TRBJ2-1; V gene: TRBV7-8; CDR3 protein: CASSFDPGLAGSDEQFF
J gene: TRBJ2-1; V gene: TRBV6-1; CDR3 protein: CASSEGQGWDEQFF
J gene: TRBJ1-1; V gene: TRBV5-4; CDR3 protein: CASFGGLGNTEAFF
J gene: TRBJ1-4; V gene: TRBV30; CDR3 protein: CAHAGNNEKLFF
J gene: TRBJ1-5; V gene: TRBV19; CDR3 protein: CASSIESGTPYQPQHF
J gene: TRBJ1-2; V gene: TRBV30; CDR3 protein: CAWRRTVYGYTF
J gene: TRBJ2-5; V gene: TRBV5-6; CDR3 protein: CASSPDRGGETQYF
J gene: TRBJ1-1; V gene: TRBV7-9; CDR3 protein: CASLRGGNTEAFF
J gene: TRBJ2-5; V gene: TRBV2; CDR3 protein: CASGTGVLETQYF
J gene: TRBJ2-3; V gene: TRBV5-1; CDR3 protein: CASLDQPDRAGDTQYF
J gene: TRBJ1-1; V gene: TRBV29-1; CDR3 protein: CSVAPGLNTEAFF